This TCR beta chain was sequenced for a study of blood T cells in healthy people across ages. Broader study findings: TCR beta diversity per million T cells fell roughly linearly with age. Changes seen in expanded clonotypes were possibly confounded by donor CMV status left unknown.

For the second PCR, which ran for about 6 to 11 cycles, a sample-barcoded 5' primer and a J-beta primer mix were used. TCRdb itself ran the 5' RACE reads through MiXCR, one entry per CDR3 protein. The table includes around 800,000 distinct CDR3 sequences, about 55% detected once. Investigators took approximately 9.4 milliliters of peripheral blood from every donor. Extraction yielded at least 5 micrograms of total RNA per sample. A note on this clonotype: The antigen is undetermined.

In germline, CDR1 is DFQATT, CDR2 SNEGSKA (reference sequence). Trimming took off 0 bases at V and 8 bases at J, with 17 bases between the two ends. The CDR3 is made up of 15 amino acids. Sequencing input: blood. This receptor was identified in an elderly man in good health. The rearrangement links TRBV20-1 to TRBJ1-5; perhaps TRBD1 as D (5 bases). CDR3 loop: CSARDRRGNAEPQHF. CDR3 nucleotide sequence: TGCAGTGCTAGAGATCGAAGGGGAAACGCGGAGCCCCAGCATTTT.